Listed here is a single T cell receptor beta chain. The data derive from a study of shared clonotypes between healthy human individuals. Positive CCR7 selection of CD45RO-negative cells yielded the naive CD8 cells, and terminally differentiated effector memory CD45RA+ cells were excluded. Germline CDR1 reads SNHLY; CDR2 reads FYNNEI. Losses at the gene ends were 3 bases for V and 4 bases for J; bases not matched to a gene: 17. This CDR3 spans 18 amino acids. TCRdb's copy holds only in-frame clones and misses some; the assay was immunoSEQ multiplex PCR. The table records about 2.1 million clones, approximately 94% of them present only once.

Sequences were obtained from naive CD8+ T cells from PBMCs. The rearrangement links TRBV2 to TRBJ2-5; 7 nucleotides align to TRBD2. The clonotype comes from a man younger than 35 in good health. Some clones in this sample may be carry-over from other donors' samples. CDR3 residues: CASSEAGEWAGEGETQYF. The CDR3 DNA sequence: TGTGCCAGCAGTGAGGCTGGGGAATGGGCGGGAGAGGGAGAGACCCAGTACTTC.